Below, 23 T cell receptor beta chains from the same sample are listed, as sequenced in a study of CD8+ T cells in alopecia areata. Markers used for sorting pooled cutaneous lymph node cells were CD4, CD8alpha, NKG2D, NKG2ACE and others. Extracted RNA was reverse transcribed into cDNA, the sequencing template. Produced via immunoSEQ multiplex PCR; TCRdb's table is partial and in-frame only. This sample carries approximately 280,000 clones, none of them present only once. Sequences were obtained from CD4+ T cells sorted from a lymph node. The receptors derive from a C3H/HeJ mouse with alopecia areata. The mice in this strain carry MHC haplotype H2-k.

Remarks on this clone: All gene names here are mouse names. The read terminates 4 residues ahead of where the CDR3 ends, so the germline J gene completes it. This CDR3 is also generated by other DNA sequences in the sample. The gene calls are TRBV13-1 and TRBJ2-2; 9 bases match TRBD1. V shed 3 bases, J shed 0 bases, and the junction held 3 bases outside the gene matches. In germline, CDR1 is NSHNY, CDR2 SYGAGN. The CDR3 consists of 16 residues. The CDR3 protein is CASSGDRGTNTGQLYF. The CDR3 bases that were read are TGTGCCAGCAGTGGAGACAGGGGGACAAACACCGGG.

Points on this clone: The germline and genes are mouse ones. The read falls 3 residues short of the CDR3 end, and the missing part is taken from the germline J gene. Other DNA sequences from this sample encode an identical CDR3 as well. V is TRBV5 and J is TRBJ1-6; D might be TRBD1 (6 bases). TRBJ1-6 carries the ORF label, with uncertain function. Germline CDR1 is LGHNA and CDR2 is YNLKQL (reference sequence). The CDR3 has 15 residues. V lost 1 base and J lost 3, with 7 bases in between. Incomplete CDR3 DNA: TGTGCCAGCAGCCAAGCAGGGGTCTATAATTCGCCC. This codes for CASSQAGVYNSP. In full, the CDR3 reads CASSQAGVYNSPLYF.

This clone was seen a few times. A read error may be the cause here, since a much bigger clone is one base away. Gene names are mouse gene names. Read coverage stops 4 residues before the CDR3 terminus; the germline J gene supplies the remainder. This sample also contains other DNA sequences that code for the same CDR3. This chain joins TRBV19 and TRBJ2-2; TRBD1 matches 9 bases. Looked up from germline, CDR1 is FNHDT and CDR2 is SITEND (reference sequence). The CDR3 runs to 14 residues. After removal of 4 bases from V and 4 bases from J, the junction contained 2 bases not matched to a gene. CDR3 in amino acids: CASSDRGSTGQLYF. CDR3 DNA (partial): TGTGCCAGCAGTGACAGGGGGAGCACCGGG.

Only a few counts were recorded for this clone. Mouse gene names and germline throughout. The read falls 4 residues short of the CDR3 end, and the missing part is taken from the germline J gene. The genes are TRBV13-2 and TRBJ2-3, with 10 bases lining up with TRBD1. With V trimmed by 2 bases and J by 0 bases, 3 bases remained unmatched. Germline CDR1 and CDR2: NNHNN and SYGAGS (reference sequence). The CDR3 consists of 16 residues. CDR3 residues: CASGERTGGSAETLYF. Partial CDR3 DNA: TGTGCCAGCGGTGAAAGGACAGGGGGGAGTGCAGAA.

This clone was recorded a few times. Any gene name here is a mouse gene name. Read data end 4 residues before the CDR3 end; the end is taken from the germline J gene. The chain joins TRBV13-1 to TRBJ2-3, with D possibly matching TRBD2 (5 bases). Trimming cost V 1 base and J 4 bases, with 7 bases left between them. Germline V lookup: CDR1 NSHNY, CDR2 SYGAGN. The CDR3 is made up of 13 amino acids. CDR3 region: CASSDMGSETLYF. The CDR3 DNA, read in part, is TGTGCCAGCAGTGATATGGGGTCAGAA.

This clone was picked up a small number of times. Any gene name here is a mouse gene name. The part of the CDR3 DNA that was read is TGTGCCAGCAGCCTCCGGGACAATGCAAACACA. Amino acid sequence: CASSLRDNANT. The full CDR3 protein reads CASSLRDNANTEVFF. The gene calls are TRBV3 and TRBJ1-1; perhaps TRBD1 as D (6 bases). The read falls 4 residues short of the CDR3 end, and the missing part is taken from the germline J gene. V shed 5 bases and J shed 0 bases, with 13 bases lying between them. Germline V gene sequence: CDR1 SNHLY, CDR2 FYNGKV (reference sequence). The CDR3 sequence is 15 residues long.

This clone was counted a few times. Mouse gene names apply. The read terminates 3 residues before the CDR3 end, so the remaining end is supplied by the germline J gene. The genes are TRBV13-3 and TRBJ1-6, with 8 nucleotides matching TRBD1. TRBJ1-6 is an open reading frame, and its role is uncertain. Germline V gene lookup returns CDR1 NNHDY and CDR2 SYVADS. This CDR3 region has 15 residues. Trimming took 4 bases from V and 5 from J; bases not matched to a gene: 5. CDR3 in amino acids: CASSQQGGNNSPLYF. The part of the CDR3 DNA that was read is TGTGCCAGCAGTCAACAGGGGGGGAATAATTCGCCC.

Details on this clone: These gene names are mouse names. The observed sequence ends 4 residues before the CDR3 terminus, with the missing tail filled in from the germline J gene. This chain links TRBV4 with TRBJ2-1, with no clear D. The CDR3 totals 12 residues. CDR1 and CDR2 from the germline V gene are LGHDT and YNNKQL (reference sequence). V lost 3 bases to trimming and J lost 2 bases, with 2 bases between them. The sequenced part of the CDR3 DNA is TGTGCCAGCAGCTATGACTATGCT. Translating it yields CASSYDYA. The CDR3 in its entirety is CASSYDYAEQFF.

With regard to this clone: Gene labels here are mouse ones. The read ends 4 residues before the CDR3 terminus; that terminus is restored from the germline J gene. This sample includes further DNA sequences coding for the same CDR3. The V gene is TRBV1, the J gene TRBJ2-2; TRBD2 agrees at 11 bases. V trimming: 3 bases; J trimming: 1 base; junction bases outside the gene matches: 1. The germline V gene has CDR1 NSQYPW and CDR2 LRSPGD (reference sequence). This CDR3 has 16 residues. The CDR3 region is CTCSAGLGVNTGQLYF. Incomplete CDR3 DNA: TGCACCTGCAGTGCGGGACTGGGGGTAAACACCGGG.

A word on this clone: Gene names and germline refer to mouse. This CDR3 reads CASVEGALNTGQLYF. The DNA read from the CDR3 is TGTGCCAGCGTGGAGGGGGCGCTGAACACCGGG. This rearrangement joins TRBV13-2 to TRBJ2-2; TRBD1 might be the D (7 bases). The read terminates 4 residues before the CDR3 end, so the remaining end is supplied by the germline J gene. The CDR3 extends over 15 amino acids. Germline V gene lookup returns CDR1 NNHNN and CDR2 SYGAGS (reference sequence). With 6 bases removed from V and 2 bases from J, the gap between germline ends came to 14 bases.

This clone was detected only a few times. Gene names refer to mouse genes. The CDR3 end falls 4 residues outside the read, so it is completed with the germline J gene. This specimen includes other DNA sequences encoding the same CDR3. The chain carries TRBV19 and TRBJ2-2; 9 positions agree with TRBD1. Germline V gene data show CDR1 as FNHDT and CDR2 as SITEND (reference sequence). This CDR3 region has 16 residues. V was pared by 2 bases and J by 3 bases, with 5 bases of the junction left unmatched. The covered CDR3 bases are TGTGCCAGCAGTATCCCGGGACAGGGCCACACCGGG. Translated, it gives CASSIPGQGHTG. The complete CDR3 reads CASSIPGQGHTGQLYF.

This clone has just a few counts. Gene names are the mouse ones. The CDR3 goes on 4 residues after the read ends, and that part is filled in from the germline J gene. Other DNA sequences of this sample code for an identical CDR3. The chain combines TRBV1 with TRBJ2-1; the match to TRBD2 covers 8 bases. Looked up from germline, CDR1 is NSQYPW and CDR2 is LRSPGD (reference sequence). The V and J ends lost 3 bases and 4 bases, in that order; junction bases with no gene match: 2. The CDR3 is made up of 14 amino acids. The covered CDR3 bases are TGCACCTGCAGTGCTGGGGGGGTTTATGCT. Its translation is CTCSAGGVYA. The complete CDR3 protein is CTCSAGGVYAEQFF.

As regards this clone: All gene names here are mouse names. The sequence runs out 4 residues before the end of the CDR3; the remainder is reconstructed from the germline J gene. V gene TRBV13-1 combines with J gene TRBJ2-3; 10 nucleotides agree with TRBD2. The CDR3 spans 15 residues. From germline, CDR1 is NSHNY and CDR2 SYGAGN. After removal of 2 bases from V and 3 bases from J, the junction contained 3 bases not matched to a gene. CDR3 in amino acids: CASSDPTGGAETLYF. The DNA read from the CDR3 is TGTGCCAGCAGTGACCCGACTGGGGGGGCAGAA.

About this clone: The listed genes are named as in mouse. The read terminates 4 residues before the CDR3 end, so the remaining end is supplied by the germline J gene. The chain joins TRBV13-1 to TRBJ1-2, with TRBD1 matching over 9 bases. The V segment lost 2 bases and the J segment 3 bases; nucleotides outside the gene matches: 2. The germline gives CDR1 NSHNY, CDR2 SYGAGN. The CDR3 has 14 residues. CDR3: CASSERTGDSDYTF. The sequenced part of the CDR3 DNA is TGTGCCAGCAGTGAAAGGACAGGGGACTCC.

This clone showed up many times. Here the gene names and germline are mouse. Read data end 4 residues before the CDR3 end; the end is taken from the germline J gene. Different DNA sequences within this sample yield the same CDR3. The chain recombines TRBV17 with TRBJ2-1; 7 bases align to TRBD2. The CDR3 has 14 amino acids. The germline CDR1 and CDR2 sequences are MNHDT and YYDKIL. Trimming cost V 5 bases and J 1 base; bases outside gene matches: 2. The CDR3 reads CASSGGGNYAEQFF. The sequenced CDR3 bases are TGTGCTAGCAGTGGTGGGGGGAACTATGCT.

Points on this clone: Here the gene names and germline are mouse. The CDR3 end is not reached by the read, which stops 4 residues before it; the germline J gene fills it in. Other DNA sequences in the sample encode the same CDR3. The V gene is TRBV31, the J gene TRBJ1-2; D is perhaps TRBD1 (6 bases). V was trimmed by 0 bases and J by 0 bases, leaving 8 bases between them. Germline assignment: CDR1 GKSSPN and CDR2 SITVG. The CDR3 loop spans 14 amino acids. The chain's CDR3 is CAWSLRTANSDYTF. The CDR3 DNA, read in part, is TGTGCCTGGAGTCTCCGGACAGCAAACTCC.

This clone has a handful of counts. Any gene name here is a mouse gene name. The CDR3 extends 4 residues past the end of the read, so its final part is completed from the germline J gene. Other DNA sequences from this sample encode an identical CDR3 as well. The chain couples TRBV19 to TRBJ2-1; 10 nucleotides match TRBD2. Losses at the gene ends were 5 bases for V and 3 bases for J; bases not matched to a gene: 2. The CDR3 is 14 residues long. Germline V lookup: CDR1 FNHDT, CDR2 SITEND (reference sequence). The CDR3 loop is CASRDWGAYAEQFF. CDR3 DNA (partial): TGTGCCAGCAGAGACTGGGGGGCCTATGCT.

This clone has more than one count but fewer than ten. Genes and germline come from the mouse. The read falls 4 residues short of the CDR3 end, and the missing part is taken from the germline J gene. The same CDR3 can be traced to other DNA sequences in this sample. This chain connects TRBV13-3 to TRBJ2-3, with 9 bases that match TRBD1. This CDR3 contains 14 residues. The germline gives CDR1 NNHDY, CDR2 SYVADS. The chain's CDR3 is CASSVGQGGETLYF. CDR3 DNA (partial): TGTGCCAGCAGTGTGGGACAGGGAGGAGAA.

This clone was seen many times. The gene names here belong to mouse. CDR3 DNA, as far as it was read: TGTGCCAGCGGACAGGGGGCAAACACCGGG. Translated: CASGQGANTG. From start to end, the CDR3 is CASGQGANTGQLYF. The rearrangement uses TRBV13-1 and TRBJ2-2; 10 bases map to TRBD1. The missing CDR3 end, 4 residues past where the read stops, is filled in from the germline J gene. The CDR3 length is 14 residues. Unmatched junction bases numbered 0, after V lost 7 bases and J lost 0 bases. The germline V gene has CDR1 NSHNY and CDR2 SYGAGN.

This clone came up a few times. Each gene name is a mouse one. Other DNA sequences from this sample encode an identical CDR3 as well. Here the CDR3 reads CASSDEGQDTQYF. The sequenced CDR3 bases are TGTGCCAGCAGTGATGAGGGCCAAGAC. The chain joins TRBV13-1 to TRBJ2-5; D uncertain. The read comes to an end 4 residues before the CDR3 does, leaving the germline J gene to fill in the end. The CDR3 is 13 amino acids. Germline V gene sequence: CDR1 NSHNY, CDR2 SYGAGN. The V and J ends lost 0 bases and 2 bases respectively, with 4 bases between them.

A few counts support this clone. Gene names denote mouse genes. The observed sequence ends 4 residues before the CDR3 terminus, with the missing tail filled in from the germline J gene. At the DNA level, this CDR3 is encoded by other sequences in the same sample as well. The chain carries TRBV13-2 and TRBJ2-7; D is unclear. Germline CDR1 and CDR2: NNHNN and SYGAGS (reference sequence). CDR3 size: 10 residues. This CDR3 is CASGSYEQYF. The sequenced part of the CDR3 DNA is TGTGCCAGCGGTTCATAT.

As for this clone: Gene names follow the mouse nomenclature. Sequencing ends 4 residues short of the CDR3 end; the germline J gene provides the rest. V gene TRBV14 combines with J gene TRBJ2-5, with 8 nucleotides matching TRBD1. The CDR3 covers 16 residues. The germline CDR1 and CDR2 sequences are SGHDT and FRDEAV. V dropped 4 bases and J dropped 1; count of bases not matched to a gene: 8. The CDR3 is CASSPTGVEDQDTQYF. The part of the CDR3 DNA that was read is TGTGCCAGCAGTCCGACAGGGGTGGAGGACCAAGAC. Variable domain in full (rest from reference TRBV14 and TRBJ2-5): EAGVTQSPRYAVLQEGQAVSFWCDPISGHDTLYWYQQPRDQGPQLLVYFRDEAVIDNSQLPSDRFSAVRPKGTNSTLKIQSAKQGDTATYLCASSPTGVEDQDTQYFGPGTRLLVL.

On this clone: Gene names are the mouse ones. Coverage ceases 4 residues before the CDR3 finishes, and the germline J gene fills in the end. The chain joins TRBV1 to TRBJ2-5; 7 bases line up with TRBD1. Germline assignment: CDR1 NSQYPW and CDR2 LRSPGD (reference sequence). Losses at the gene ends were 1 base for V and 1 base for J; bases not matched to a gene: 2. This CDR3 has 15 amino acids. The covered CDR3 bases are TGCACCTGCAGTGCAGCAACAGGGGACCAAGAC. It specifies CTCSAATGDQD. The entire CDR3 reads CTCSAATGDQDTQYF.